What follows is one T cell receptor (beta chain) and its context. Its antigen is not identified. TCRdb keeps only in-frame clones here, not all; method: immunoSEQ multiplex PCR. The table lists under 200,000 clones, under 95% of them singletons, with approximately 2.9% in the top ten. V lost 4 bases and J 8 bases, leaving 20 bases between the germline ends. The CDR3 totals 15 residues. Germline CDR1 SGHDN, CDR2 FVKESK. This sample is part of a study of cytomegalovirus exposure and HLA in healthy donors. Study at large: It was reported in a later analysis that the approximately 120 validation repertoires used the same platform as the approximately 690 first-cohort repertoires. General study findings and limits: Reported performance of the classifier showed diagnosis of cytomegalovirus status with high specificity and sensitivity.

Sequences were obtained from PBMCs. The sequence came from a woman between 18 and 29 years old in good health and CMV-seropositive. The chain has TRBV14 and TRBJ1-2; D is undetermined. The CDR3 sequence is CASSRQQGLVGGYTF. DNA for the CDR3: TGTGCCAGCAGCCGACAACAAGGACTCGTCGGGGGCTACACCTTC.